One and the same sample provided the 26 T cell receptor beta chains below, sequenced in a study of T cell responses to AZD1222 COVID-19 vaccine. The repertoire was sequenced with immunoSEQ multiplex PCR; TCRdb's copy has only in-frame clones and lacks some. This table has just under 150,000 clones, approximately 86% appearing once. The sample here was peripheral blood, taken 28 days after the second dose of the MenACWY control vaccine. These receptors came from an adult who received the MenACWY meningococcal vaccine as a control.

CDR3 in DNA: TGTGCCAGCAGTTCCCAGGCGTGGTACTCGTCCTACGAGCAGTACTTC. As protein: CASSSQAWYSSYEQYF. This chain uses TRBV6-2 or TRBV6-3 with TRBJ2-7, with D unclear. This CDR3 comprises 16 residues. V was cut by 4 bases and J by 1 base, with 17 bases left in between. CDR1 MNHEY and CDR2 SVGEGT come from the germline V gene.

J is TRBJ1-5 and V is TRBV19; D is unresolved. Trimming cost V 7 bases and J 2 bases, with 15 bases left between them. There are 15 residues in the CDR3. Germline V gene lookup returns CDR1 LNHDA and CDR2 SQIVND (reference sequence). Written as DNA, the CDR3 is TGTGCCAGTAAGGAGGGTGTGATGGGCAATCAGCCCCAGCATTTT. Translating gives CASKEGVMGNQPQHF.

This clone appeared once. The V and J genes are TRBV5-1 and TRBJ1-5; no firm D call. The germline V and J ends were trimmed by 0 bases and 9 bases, with 10 bases remaining between them. CDR3 size: 13 residues. CDR1 and CDR2 (germline): SGHRS, YFSETQ. CDR3: CASSLGGQAPQHF. In nucleotides, the CDR3 is TGCGCCAGCAGCTTGGGAGGCCAGGCGCCCCAGCATTTT.

The chain employs TRBV11-2 and TRBJ2-1; 7 bases map to TRBD2. The CDR3 sequence is 15 residues long. Germline V CDR1 and CDR2: SGHAT, FQNNGV. With V trimmed by 4 bases and J by 10 bases, 13 bases remained unmatched. CDR3 in DNA: TGTGCCAGCAGCTGGATCCGCGGGGGTGAGGCGGAGCAGTTCTTC. Protein sequence: CASSWIRGGEAEQFF.

CDR3 amino acids: CASHIEPGQGRDQPQHF. The CDR3 coding sequence is TGTGCCAGCCATATCGAACCAGGACAGGGACGGGATCAGCCCCAGCATTTT. The chain employs TRBV19 and TRBJ1-5; the match to TRBD1 covers 8 bases. Per germline, CDR1 LNHDA and CDR2 SQIVND (reference sequence). The CDR3 covers 17 residues. Germline trimming cut 9 bases from V and 5 bases from J; bases unmatched to any gene: 18.

The chain joins TRBV27 to TRBJ2-1; tentatively, D is TRBD2 (6 bases). CDR1 and CDR2 from the germline V gene are MNHEY and SMNVEV (reference sequence). Trimming pared 5 bases from V and 10 bases from J, leaving 15 bases between. The CDR3 runs to 13 residues. CDR3 loop: CASSPLVAAEQFF. The CDR3 nucleotides read TGTGCCAGCAGTCCGCTGGTAGCGGCAGAGCAGTTCTTC.

The genes are TRBV18 and TRBJ2-3, with 15 bases matching TRBD2. The germline gives CDR1 KGHSH, CDR2 LQKENI. V dropped 5 bases and J dropped 3; count of bases not matched to a gene: 6. The CDR3 has 17 amino acids. CDR3 region: CASSAGLAGGATDTQYF. The CDR3 nucleotides read TGTGCCAGCTCAGCCGGACTAGCGGGGGGGGCGACAGATACGCAGTATTTT.

The chain links TRBV18 to TRBJ1-4, with a weak D call TRBD1 (6 bases). Germline V lookup: CDR1 KGHSH, CDR2 LQKENI. V lost 3 bases and J 10 bases, leaving 18 bases between the germline ends. This CDR3 is built from 15 residues. The CDR3, as DNA: TGTGCCAGCTCACCGCTGGCAGGGCAGGGGCGAAAACTGTTTTTT. Translation: CASSPLAGQGRKLFF.

This chain joins TRBV28 and TRBJ1-2; D remains ambiguous. Trimming pared 5 bases from V and 8 bases from J, leaving 9 bases between. Germline lookup yields CDR1 MDHEN and CDR2 SYDVKM. CDR3 length: 11 amino acids. The CDR3, as DNA: TGTGCCAGCAGTATACTGGGGGGCTACACCTTC. This sequence encodes CASSILGGYTF.

As regards this clone: A junction end diverges from the germline sequence, so it may reflect a read error. The gene calls are TRBV7-7 and TRBJ2-2; 10 nucleotides match TRBD2. The CDR3 is 14 residues long. Germline V gene sequence: CDR1 SSHAT, CDR2 FNYEAQ (reference sequence). The CDR3 DNA sequence: TGTGCTAGCAGGACTAGCGGGAACACCGGGGAGCTGTTTTTT. Translating it yields CASRTSGNTGELFF.

The V gene is TRBV5-1, the J gene TRBJ1-1; D is uncertain. Per the germline V gene, CDR1 is SGHRS and CDR2 is YFSETQ. The length of the CDR3 is 14 residues. V lost 1 base and J lost 0, with 7 bases in between. The CDR3: CASSLPGLNTEAFF. In nucleotides, the CDR3 is TGCGCCAGCAGCTTGCCGGGTTTGAACACTGAAGCTTTCTTT.

This clone was found once. This sequence joins TRBV18 and TRBJ1-6; D perhaps matches TRBD1 (6 bases). The V gene's germline CDR1 is KGHSH and CDR2 LQKENI. Trimming pared 4 bases from V and 0 bases from J, leaving 19 bases between. The CDR3 is 19 residues long. CDR3 protein: CASSLRGDQRSSYNSPLHF. As DNA, the CDR3 is TGTGCCAGCTCACTAAGGGGGGACCAGAGGAGCTCCTATAATTCACCCCTCCACTTT.

The rearrangement links TRBV25-1 to TRBJ1-2, with 7 positions matching TRBD1. The length of the CDR3 is 16 residues. Germline V lookup: CDR1 MGHDK, CDR2 SYGVNS. Trimming at V came to 6 bases and at J to 4 bases, leaving 14 bases not matched to a gene. The CDR3 DNA reads as TGTGCCAGCAGCGCTGGGCGTGGTGCAGGGGGCTATGGCTACACCTTC. It translates to CASSAGRGAGGYGYTF.

This chain connects TRBV28 to TRBJ2-1; 7 positions agree with TRBD1. Germline values: CDR1 MDHEN, CDR2 SYDVKM. The junction had 7 bases not matched to a gene; V was cut back by 5 bases and J by 3 bases. The CDR3 totals 15 residues. The CDR3 loop reads CASSARGGRYNEQFF. For the CDR3, the DNA is TGTGCCAGCAGTGCGCGAGGGGGCCGCTACAATGAGCAGTTCTTC. Using reference TRBV28 and TRBJ2-1 for the parts outside the CDR3, the full variable domain is DVKVTQSSRYLVKRTGEKVFLECVQDMDHENMFWYRQDPGLGLRLIYFSYDVKMKEKGDIPEGYSVSREKKERFSLILESASTNQTSMYLCASSARGGRYNEQFFGPGTRLTVL.

The V gene is TRBV3-1 (or the pseudogene TRBV3-2), the J gene TRBJ1-5; possible D gene TRBD1, 5 bases. This CDR3 has 18 residues. Germline V gene sequence: CDR1 LGHDT, CDR2 YNNKEL (reference sequence). V was shortened by 4 bases and J by 3 bases, with 22 bases between the two germline ends. The CDR3: CASSRHRWGRSPNQPQHF. The CDR3 nucleotides read TGTGCCAGCAGCCGTCACCGCTGGGGCCGCTCTCCCAATCAGCCCCAGCATTTT.

The CDR3: CASSFPFQETQYF. In DNA form, the CDR3 reads TGTGCCAGCAGCTTCCCGTTCCAAGAGACCCAGTACTTC. This rearrangement joins TRBV7-2 to TRBJ2-5, with D uncertain. Germline V CDR1 and CDR2: SGHTA, FQGNSA. The CDR3 covers 13 residues. The V and J ends lost 3 bases and 1 base respectively, with 6 bases between them. Based on the CDR3 plus reference TRBV7-2 and TRBJ2-5, the full variable domain is GAGVSQSPSNKVTEKGKDVELRCDPISGHTALYWYRQSLGQGLEFLIYFQGNSAPDKSGLPSDRFSAERTGGSVSTLTIQRTQQEDSAVYLCASSFPFQETQYFGPGTRLLVL.

This clone was seen a single time. CDR3 in amino acids: CASSLGTRRGDTQYF. CDR3 bases: TGTGCCAGCAGCCTAGGGACTAGGAGGGGAGATACGCAGTATTTT. J is TRBJ2-3 and V is TRBV7-2; 8 bases line up with TRBD2. Germline-derived CDR1 and CDR2 are SGHTA and FQGNSA. The CDR3 is 15 residues long. V dropped 5 bases and J dropped 5; count of bases not matched to a gene: 9.

The chain links TRBV7-2 to TRBJ1-2; D gene ambiguous. The CDR3 is 13 amino acids. V was cut by 0 bases and J by 4 bases, with 6 bases left in between. Germline assignment: CDR1 SGHTA and CDR2 FQGNSA. CDR3 region: CASSLAPVYGYTF. CDR3 coding DNA: TGTGCCAGCAGCTTAGCTCCAGTCTATGGCTACACCTTC.

The V gene is TRBV27, the J gene TRBJ1-2; 10 positions match TRBD1. This CDR3 spans 15 amino acids. V trimming: 6 bases; J trimming: 3 bases; junction bases outside the gene matches: 7. Germline lookup yields CDR1 MNHEY and CDR2 SMNVEV (reference sequence). This chain's CDR3 is CASSKSGTGDYGYTF. CDR3 bases: TGTGCCAGCAGCAAATCCGGGACAGGGGACTATGGCTACACCTTC.

The chain is built from TRBV6-4 and TRBJ1-2; possibly TRBD1 for D (5 bases). Germline-derived CDR1 and CDR2 are MRHNA and SNTAGT. The germline V and J ends were trimmed by 3 bases and 4 bases, with 21 bases remaining between them. The CDR3 is 17 amino acids. CDR3 sequence: CASSEFISPGRTYGYTF. DNA for the CDR3: TGTGCCAGCAGTGAATTCATTTCACCGGGACGCACCTATGGCTACACCTTC.

This rearrangement joins TRBV5-1 to TRBJ2-2; D is perhaps TRBD1 (5 bases). Trimming pared 3 bases from V and 2 bases from J, leaving 8 bases between. The CDR3 is 14 amino acids. Germline CDR1 reads SGHRS; CDR2 reads YFSETQ. CDR3 DNA: TGCGCCAGCAGCTCGGACACCAACACCGGGGAGCTGTTTTTT. It translates to CASSSDTNTGELFF. Combining the CDR3 with reference TRBV5-1 and TRBJ2-2 gives the whole variable domain KAGVTQTPRYLIKTRGQQVTLSCSPISGHRSVSWYQQTPGQGLQFLFEYFSETQRNKGNFPGRFSGRQFSNSRSEMNVSTLELGDSALYLCASSSDTNTGELFFGEGSRLTVL.

The chain employs TRBV13 and TRBJ2-1; TRBD1 aligns across 8 bases. The CDR3 sequence is 16 residues long. V lost 6 bases and J lost 0; bases outside the gene matches: 7. Germline V gene lookup returns CDR1 PRHDT and CDR2 FYEKMQ (reference sequence). CDR3 nucleotide sequence: TGTGCCAGCAGTCCGGGACAGGTGAGCTCCTACAATGAGCAGTTCTTC. This gives the protein CASSPGQVSSYNEQFF.

The gene calls are TRBV30 and TRBJ1-1, with D unclear. The V end lost 1 base, the J end lost 4 bases, and 13 bases lay between the germline ends. This CDR3 is 14 amino acids long. Germline V gene data show CDR1 as GTSNPN and CDR2 as SVGIG (reference sequence). The CDR3 region has the DNA TGTGCCTGGAGTGAATATCCTCGGAGCACTGAAGCTTTCTTT. It yields the protein CAWSEYPRSTEAFF.

The genes are TRBV5-1 and TRBJ2-7; D is possibly TRBD1 or TRBD2 (5 bases each). This CDR3 is 14 amino acids long. V shed 0 bases and J shed 3 bases, with 10 bases lying between them. The germline gives CDR1 SGHRS, CDR2 YFSETQ. The CDR3 sequence is CASSLGGAGYEQYF. In nucleotides, the CDR3 is TGCGCCAGCAGCTTGGGAGGGGCGGGCTACGAGCAGTACTTC.

The rearrangement joins TRBV19 to TRBJ1-5, with a tentative D call TRBD1 (6 bases). CDR3 length: 13 amino acids. Looked up from germline, CDR1 is LNHDA and CDR2 is SQIVND (reference sequence). Trimming took 10 bases from V and 3 from J, leaving 13 bases between them. The CDR3 loop reads CATETGLNQPQHF. The CDR3 nucleotides are TGTGCCACAGAGACAGGCCTCAATCAGCCCCAGCATTTT.

The chain links TRBV5-4 to TRBJ2-1, with a possible D match to TRBD2 (7 bases). The germline gives CDR1 SGHNT, CDR2 YYREEE (reference sequence). The CDR3 length is 15 residues. Between the trimmed V and J ends, which lost 1 base and 8 bases, there was a span of 16 bases. The CDR3 sequence is CASSLSGTTRHEQFF. The CDR3 coding sequence is TGTGCCAGCAGCTTGAGCGGGACAACGCGGCATGAGCAGTTCTTC.